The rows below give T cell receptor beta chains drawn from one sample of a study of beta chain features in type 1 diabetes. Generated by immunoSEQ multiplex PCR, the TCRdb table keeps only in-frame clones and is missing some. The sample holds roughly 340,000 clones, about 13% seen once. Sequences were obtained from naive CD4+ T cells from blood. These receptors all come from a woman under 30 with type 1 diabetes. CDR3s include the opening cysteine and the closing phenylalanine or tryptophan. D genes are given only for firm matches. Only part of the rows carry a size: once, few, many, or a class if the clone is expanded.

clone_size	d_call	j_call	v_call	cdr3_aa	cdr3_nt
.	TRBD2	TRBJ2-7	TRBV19	CASSGTSGSLRRNEQYF	TGTGCCAGTAGTGGGACTAGCGGGAGCTTAAGAAGGAACGAGCAGTACTTC
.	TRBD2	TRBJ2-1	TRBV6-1	CASSVYSRTSGRNEQFF	TGTGCCAGCAGTGTATATTCCAGGACTAGCGGGAGAAATGAGCAGTTCTTC
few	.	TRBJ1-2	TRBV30	CAWSVNRESTF	TGTGCCTGGAGTGTAAACAGGGAGAGTACCTTC
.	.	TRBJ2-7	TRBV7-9	CASSAMDLDFSEQYF	TGTGCCAGCAGCGCGATGGACTTAGATTTTTCCGAGCAGTACTTC
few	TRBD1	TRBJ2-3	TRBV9	CASTQGISTDTQYF	TGTGCCAGCACACAGGGGATAAGCACAGATACGCAGTATTTT
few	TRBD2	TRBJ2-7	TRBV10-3	CASQTGTSGYEQYF	TGTGCCAGCCAAACCGGGACTAGCGGCTACGAGCAGTACTTC
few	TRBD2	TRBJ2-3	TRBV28	CASRLAGTVDTQYF	TGTGCCAGCAGACTAGCGGGCACCGTAGATACGCAGTATTTT
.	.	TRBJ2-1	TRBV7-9	CASSLARWRGYNEQFF	TGTGCCAGCAGCTTAGCTCGCTGGCGGGGCTACAATGAGCAGTTCTTC
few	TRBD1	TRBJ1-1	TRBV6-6	CASRGRGLIDTEAFF	TGTGCCAGCAGGGGCAGGGGGTTAATCGACACTGAAGCTTTCTTT
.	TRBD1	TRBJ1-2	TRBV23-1	CASSQGQGNYGYTF	TGCGCCAGCAGTCAAGGACAGGGGAACTATGGCTACACCTTC
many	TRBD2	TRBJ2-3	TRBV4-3	CASSQGLAGDGTDTQYF	TGCGCCAGCAGCCAAGGACTAGCGGGAGACGGCACAGATACGCAGTATTTT
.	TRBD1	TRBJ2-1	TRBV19	CASKGTGFSHGYNEQFF	TGTGCCAGTAAGGGGACAGGTTTCTCCCATGGATACAATGAGCAGTTCTTC
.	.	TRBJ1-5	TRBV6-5	CASSYSLLGNQPQHF	TGTGCCAGCAGTTACTCACTTCTGGGCAATCAGCCCCAGCATTTT
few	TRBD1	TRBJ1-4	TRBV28	CASSGGGQRDEKLFF	TGTGCCAGCAGCGGAGGGGGACAGAGGGATGAAAAACTGTTTTTT
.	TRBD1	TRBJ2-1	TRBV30	CAWNEGQIYNEQFF	TGTGCCTGGAATGAGGGACAGATCTACAATGAGCAGTTCTTC
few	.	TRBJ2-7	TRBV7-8	CASSFALSYEQYF	TGTGCCAGCAGCTTTGCGCTCTCCTACGAGCAGTACTTC
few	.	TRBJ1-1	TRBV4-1	CASSPTPGTEAFF	TGCGCCAGCAGCCCAACCCCGGGCACTGAAGCTTTCTTT
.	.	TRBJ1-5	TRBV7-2	CASSSTVWGVGNQPQHF	TGTGCCAGCAGCTCGACGGTTTGGGGGGTCGGCAATCAGCCCCAGCATTTT
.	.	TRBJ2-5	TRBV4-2	CASSQAGFETQYF	TGTGCCAGCAGCCAAGCAGGGTTCGAGACCCAGTACTTC
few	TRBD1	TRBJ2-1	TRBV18	CASSPGTGYPYNEQFF	TGTGCCAGCTCACCCGGGACAGGGTACCCATACAATGAGCAGTTCTTC
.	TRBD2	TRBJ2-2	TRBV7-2	CASSLHGGTGELFF	TGTGCCAGCAGCTTACACGGGGGGACCGGGGAGCTGTTTTTT
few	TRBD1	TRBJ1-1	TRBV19	CASSIGTVMNTEAFF	TGTGCCAGTAGTATCGGGACAGTAATGAACACTGAAGCTTTCTTT
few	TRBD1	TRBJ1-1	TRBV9	CASSAGTATEAFF	TGTGCCAGCAGCGCCGGGACAGCGACCGAAGCTTTCTTT
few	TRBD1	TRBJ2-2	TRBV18	CASSSTGFTGELFF	TGTGCCAGCTCATCGACAGGGTTTACCGGGGAGCTGTTTTTT
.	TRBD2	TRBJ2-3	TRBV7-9	CASSLAGVTDTQYF	TGTGCCAGCAGCCTAGCGGGAGTAACAGATACGCAGTATTTT
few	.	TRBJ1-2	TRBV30	CAWNSVPNYGYTF	TGTGCCTGGAATTCAGTCCCTAACTATGGCTACACCTTC
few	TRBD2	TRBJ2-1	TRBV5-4	CASSHMGLAAYNEQFF	TGTGCCAGCAGCCATATGGGACTAGCGGCCTACAATGAGCAGTTCTTC
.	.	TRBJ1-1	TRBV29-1	CSVERTETSEAFF	TGCAGCGTGGAACGGACAGAGACGAGTGAAGCTTTCTTT
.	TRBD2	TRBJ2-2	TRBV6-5	CASSGGLVNTGELFF	TGTGCCAGTAGTGGGGGACTAGTGAACACCGGGGAGCTGTTTTTT
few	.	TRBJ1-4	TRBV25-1	CASSGSIRLFF	TGTGCCAGCAGCGGGTCCATTCGGCTGTTTTTT
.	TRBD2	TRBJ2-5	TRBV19	CASSMALAGEETQYF	TGTGCCAGTAGTATGGCGCTAGCGGGAGAAGAGACCCAGTACTTC
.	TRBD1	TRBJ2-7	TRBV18	CASSRGQGSYEQYF	TGTGCCAGCTCACGCGGACAGGGGTCCTACGAGCAGTACTTC
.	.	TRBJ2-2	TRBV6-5	CASSSPTAHTGELFF	TGTGCCAGCAGTTCGCCCACAGCCCACACCGGGGAGCTGTTTTTT
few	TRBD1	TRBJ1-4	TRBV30	CAWSGRDREEKLFF	TGTGCCTGGAGTGGCCGGGACAGGGAGGAAAAACTGTTTTTT
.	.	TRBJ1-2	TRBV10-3	CAISESGDYGYTF	TGTGCCATCAGTGAGTCAGGAGACTATGGCTACACCTTC
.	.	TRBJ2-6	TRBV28	CASSIHLQGLSGANVLTF	TGTGCCAGCAGTATACACCTACAGGGCCTCTCTGGGGCCAACGTCCTGACTTTC
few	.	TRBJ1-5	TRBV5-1	CASRKGTNSNQPQHF	TGCGCCAGCAGAAAGGGGACAAATAGCAATCAGCCCCAGCATTTT
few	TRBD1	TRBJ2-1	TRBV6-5	CASSYSPGGAYNEQFF	TGTGCCAGCAGTTACTCGCCAGGGGGCGCATACAATGAGCAGTTCTTC
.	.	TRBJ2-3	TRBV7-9	CASSPLNGTRITDTQYF	TGTGCCAGCAGCCCCTTAAACGGGACAAGAATCACAGATACGCAGTATTTT